Detailed here is one T cell receptor (beta chain). The antigen is undetermined. The source of the sample is a study of PD-L1 blockade in urothelial cancer. Study in general: A median blood sample held approximately 140,000 T cells and tens of thousands of unique TCRs.

Assay used: immunoSEQ multiplex PCR; TCRdb lists only in-frame clones, some missing. The sample holds fewer than 45,000 clones; 82% are singletons and the top ten take roughly 6.4%. CDR3 length: 14 residues. Germline V CDR1 and CDR2: SGHAT, FQNNGV. V was clipped by 5 bases and J by 8 bases; unmatched bases: 4. Sample time point: pretreatment peripheral blood. Study-wide points: Below-median pretreatment blood TCR clonality was associated with improved progression-free and overall survival.

The J gene is TRBJ1-4, the V gene TRBV11-2; TRBD1 agrees at 11 bases. The sequencing used PBMCs, collected around atezolizumab (anti-PD-L1) treatment. The TCR comes from a man between 60 and 75 years old with urothelial cancer. The CDR3 region has the DNA TGTGCCAGCAGCGCCTGGGACAGGGGGGAAAAACTGTTTTTT. It is translated as CASSAWDRGEKLFF.